This T cell receptor (beta chain) was captured by sequencing in a study of vaccination effects on CD4 cells after COVID-19. In the study overall: Samples gathered post-vaccine arrived a median of 72 days past the second dose.

The ViraFEST assay expanded antigen-specific CD4+ T cells with viral peptide pools before sequencing. Scientists isolated CD4+ T cells after a roughly 10-day culture period ended. According to PCR results, the person was infected with SARS-CoV-2 between March and December 2020. Each participant was administered two doses of either the BNT162b2 or the mRNA-1273 vaccine. The protocol was immunoSEQ multiplex PCR, while the TCRdb copy is restricted to in-frame clones and leaves out a portion. The table records about 14,000 clones, roughly 80% of them present only once. This clone was seen a handful of times. Its matching antigen is unknown. V was pared by 3 bases and J by 4 bases, with 10 bases between. Germline V gene data show CDR1 as MNHNS and CDR2 as SASEGT. This CDR3 region has 14 residues.

The V gene is TRBV6-1, the J gene TRBJ1-5, with a possible D match to TRBD1 (5 bases). The sequencing used CD4+ T cells from PBMCs cultured with HCoV-NL63 spike peptides, collected after COVID-19 vaccination. The clonotype originates from a human donor who had a prior SARS-CoV-2 infection. The CDR3 sequence is CASSDRVWNQPQHF. CDR3 DNA: TGTGCCAGCAGTGACAGGGTCTGGAATCAGCCCCAGCATTTT.